These 24 T cell receptor beta chains originate from one sample sequenced in a study of long-term antiretroviral therapy in people with HIV. Researchers report immunoSEQ v3.0 was run at survey level. The table came from immunoSEQ multiplex PCR; TCRdb's copy has only in-frame clones and leaves some out. The table lists about 24,000 clones, around 81% of them singletons. Sequencing used unsorted PBMCs, obtained at the start of antiretroviral therapy, before treatment. Source of these receptors: a woman between 18 and 30 years old with HIV.

The V and J genes are TRBV5-1 and TRBJ2-7, with 9 bases identical to TRBD2. This CDR3 has 19 amino acids. With 4 bases clipped from V and 2 bases from J, the junction kept 19 bases outside the gene matches. Germline CDR1 is SGHRS and CDR2 is YFSETQ. The CDR3 is CASSATSPVSGGSPYEQYF. CDR3 nucleotide sequence: TGCGCCAGCAGCGCAACCTCTCCCGTCAGCGGGGGGTCCCCCTACGAGCAGTACTTC.

This clone was seen a handful of times. The rearrangement joins TRBV28 to TRBJ1-1, with D uncertain. The germline gives CDR1 MDHEN, CDR2 SYDVKM. V lost 8 bases to trimming and J lost 1 base, with 17 bases between them. The CDR3 contains 15 residues. The CDR3 DNA follows: TGTGCCAGCCGACCCTACCAGACGGGGAACACTGAAGCTTTCTTT. It yields the protein CASRPYQTGNTEAFF.

This chain uses TRBV18 with TRBJ1-6; D ambiguous. The CDR3 length is 15 residues. Trimming took 2 bases from V and 7 from J, leaving 12 bases between them. The germline V gene has CDR1 KGHSH and CDR2 LQKENI. CDR3 sequence reads: CASSPSRVGNSPLHF. The CDR3 DNA follows: TGTGCCAGCTCACCAAGCCGGGTTGGGAATTCACCCCTCCACTTT.

The chain links TRBV11-3 to TRBJ2-3, with 7 bases identical to TRBD2. The CDR3 totals 13 residues. Germline assignment: CDR1 SGHNT and CDR2 YENEEA. J gave up 11 bases and V 0 bases, and 5 bases lay outside the gene matches. CDR3 nucleotide sequence: TGTGCCAGCAGCTTAGATCTAGGGAGGGTGCAGTATTTT. Its protein is CASSLDLGRVQYF.

In its sample, this clone was seen a few times. Germline is not matched at one junction end, which may reflect a read error. This chain links TRBV7-7 with TRBJ2-1, with D possibly being TRBD1 (5 bases). The CDR3 runs to 13 residues. Germline CDR1 reads SSHAT; CDR2 reads FNYEAQ (reference sequence). CDR3 nucleotide sequence: TGTGCTAGCAGCTTGGATCAGGGCGATGAGCAGTTCTTC. Translating gives CASSLDQGDEQFF.

This rearrangement joins TRBV30 to TRBJ2-7; tentative D call: TRBD1 (5 bases). Trimming removed 4 bases at V and 3 bases at J, with 7 bases between. Looked up from germline, CDR1 is GTSNPN and CDR2 is SVGIG (reference sequence). The CDR3 is 11 residues long. The DNA of the CDR3 is TGTGCCTGGAACAGGTTCTACGAGCAGTACTTC. Protein product: CAWNRFYEQYF. The entire variable domain, with the rest obtained from reference TRBV30 and TRBJ2-7, is as follows: SQTIHQWPATLVQPVGSPLSLECTVEGTSNPNLYWYRQAAGRGLQLLFYSVGIGQISSEVPQNLSASRPQDRQFILSSKKLLLSDSGFYLCAWNRFYEQYFGPGTRLTVT.

This chain uses TRBV7-9 with TRBJ2-7; 7 bases are a match to TRBD1. Germline values: CDR1 SEHNR, CDR2 FQNEAQ (reference sequence). The CDR3 runs 15 residues. With 1 base clipped from V and 5 bases from J, the junction kept 8 bases outside the gene matches. The CDR3 spells CASSLGGGDLHEQYF. The CDR3 nucleotides read TGTGCCAGCAGCTTAGGAGGGGGCGATTTACACGAGCAGTACTTC.

This clone was seen a single time. The chain links TRBV29-1 to TRBJ1-1; 8 bases map to TRBD1. Trimming took 2 bases from V and 9 from J; bases not matched to a gene: 5. In germline, CDR1 is SQVTM, CDR2 ANQGSEA. This CDR3 has 12 amino acids. The CDR3 sequence is CSVETQGDQAFF. The CDR3 DNA reads as TGCAGCGTTGAAACACAGGGGGATCAAGCTTTCTTT.

This chain connects TRBV19 to TRBJ1-1; 7 positions match TRBD1. The CDR3 is 14 residues long. The ends lost 9 bases at V and 0 bases at J; junction bases unmatched: 7. Germline values: CDR1 LNHDA, CDR2 SQIVND (reference sequence). The CDR3 nucleotides read TGTGCCAGCAACAGGGGAGGGTTGAACACTGAAGCTTTCTTT. Translation: CASNRGGLNTEAFF.

This clone was found once. V is TRBV30 and J is TRBJ2-6; D is uncertain. Trimming pared 7 bases from V and 4 bases from J, leaving 8 bases between. This CDR3 is 12 amino acids long. Germline CDR1 reads GTSNPN; CDR2 reads SVGIG (reference sequence). CDR3 residues: CALSTGANVLTF. The CDR3, as DNA: TGTGCCTTGTCGACCGGGGCCAACGTCCTGACTTTC.

This chain uses TRBV29-1 with TRBJ2-1, with TRBD2 identical over 8 bases. V was clipped by 4 bases and J by 7 bases; unmatched bases: 9. The CDR3 is 14 amino acids. Germline CDR1 reads SQVTM; CDR2 reads ANQGSEA. For the CDR3, the DNA is TGCAGCGTTGGGCCTAGCGGGCGGCCAAATGAGCAGTTCTTC. It specifies CSVGPSGRPNEQFF.

This clone is medium-sized within its sample. This chain joins TRBV11-2 and TRBJ1-2; 7 bases agree with TRBD1. V was pared by 6 bases and J by 6 bases, with 10 bases of the junction left unmatched. This CDR3 has 14 residues. In germline, CDR1 is SGHAT, CDR2 FQNNGV. Here the CDR3 reads CASRSSWDRDGYTF. The CDR3 bases are TGTGCCAGCAGGAGTAGTTGGGACAGAGATGGCTACACCTTC.

This chain links TRBV6-1 with TRBJ2-7; the D gene is possibly TRBD2 (5 bases). V lost 3 bases and J lost 4, with 16 bases in between. The germline gives CDR1 MNHNS, CDR2 SASEGT. The CDR3 runs 15 residues. CDR3 in amino acids: CASSDPRGVIYEQYF. As DNA, the CDR3 is TGTGCCAGCAGTGACCCCCGGGGAGTTATTTACGAGCAGTACTTC.

This chain uses TRBV6-5 with TRBJ2-5; TRBD2 matches at 7 bases. Germline CDR1 MNHEY, CDR2 SVGAGI. The V gene end was trimmed by 3 bases and the J gene end by 3 bases; junction bases not matched to a gene: 7. This CDR3 has 15 residues. CDR3 coding DNA: TGTGCCAGCAGTTATACGGCGGGAGCGAAAGAGACCCAGTACTTC. It specifies CASSYTAGAKETQYF.

The chain carries TRBV6-1 and TRBJ1-4; D call uncertain. This CDR3 has 14 amino acids. V was trimmed by 2 bases and J by 7 bases, leaving 11 bases between them. Germline V gene lookup returns CDR1 MNHNS and CDR2 SASEGT. The CDR3 region is CASSERPFSEKLFF. The CDR3 nucleotides read TGTGCCAGCAGTGAAAGGCCGTTCTCTGAAAAACTGTTTTTT.

The V call is TRBV7-8, the J call TRBJ1-2, with D hard to call. The germline V gene encodes CDR1 SGHVS and CDR2 FQNEAQ. This CDR3 is 18 amino acids long. V lost 0 bases and J lost 3, with 20 bases in between. In nucleotides, the CDR3 is TGTGCCAGCAGCTTAGCACTCGGGGAGCCACCGCCATACTATGGCTACACCTTC. Amino acid sequence: CASSLALGEPPPYYGYTF.

The genes are TRBV6-4 and TRBJ2-1; a weak D match, TRBD2 (5 bases). Germline V gene lookup returns CDR1 MRHNA and CDR2 SNTAGT. Trimming cost V 3 bases and J 7 bases, with 19 bases left between them. The CDR3 runs 16 residues. This chain's CDR3 is CASSDLAWRRRNEQFF. CDR3 bases: TGTGCCAGCAGTGATCTAGCCTGGCGGAGAAGGAATGAGCAGTTCTTC.

This clone is judged large. The chain employs TRBV4-3 and TRBJ2-1, with a weak D call TRBD1 (6 bases). The V end was cut by 1 base, the J end by 8 bases, with 15 bases between. The CDR3 loop spans 15 amino acids. Germline V gene data show CDR1 as LGHNA and CDR2 as YSLEER. The CDR3 coding sequence is TGCGCCAGCAGCCAAGGGCAGGGGCCATTCGATGAGCAGTTCTTC. Its protein is CASSQGQGPFDEQFF.

This sequence joins TRBV28 and TRBJ2-7; tentatively, D is TRBD2 (6 bases). The V gene's germline CDR1 is MDHEN and CDR2 SYDVKM. V was cut by 3 bases and J by 6 bases, with 15 bases left in between. The CDR3 totals 14 residues. The CDR3: CASSFGGVRGEQYF. The CDR3 DNA follows: TGTGCCAGCAGTTTTGGAGGGGTTAGAGGCGAGCAGTACTTC.

This clone was seen a few times. The chain joins TRBV27 to TRBJ1-2; no clear D. CDR3 length: 13 residues. V lost 5 bases and J lost 5, with 12 bases in between. CDR1 is MNHEY, CDR2 SMNVEV, per germline (reference sequence). Here the CDR3 DNA reads TGTGCCAGCAGTGGATCAACGAGGTATGGCTACACCTTC. Translation gives CASSGSTRYGYTF.

V usage is TRBV18 and J usage is TRBJ1-2, with a tentative D call TRBD1 (5 bases). The CDR3 is 15 residues long. Looked up from germline, CDR1 is KGHSH and CDR2 is LQKENI. The germline V and J ends were trimmed by 9 bases and 4 bases, with 21 bases remaining between them. The CDR3 reads CASHRDGGLAYGYTF. CDR3 coding DNA: TGTGCCAGTCACCGGGACGGAGGACTAGCCTATGGCTACACCTTC.

The chain employs TRBV5-1 and TRBJ2-7; a possible D gene is TRBD2 (6 bases). The germline gives CDR1 SGHRS, CDR2 YFSETQ. This CDR3 spans 14 amino acids. The V end was cut by 0 bases, the J end by 2 bases, with 9 bases between. DNA for the CDR3: TGCGCCAGCAGCTTGGCCGGGGGACCCTACGAGCAGTACTTC. This translates into CASSLAGGPYEQYF.

The chain combines TRBV28 with TRBJ2-5, with 13 bases that match TRBD2. The germline V gene has CDR1 MDHEN and CDR2 SYDVKM. This CDR3 is 17 amino acids long. Trimming at V came to 6 bases and at J to 5 bases, leaving 12 bases not matched to a gene. The CDR3 region has the DNA TGTGCCAGCAGCCGCGGACTAGCGGGAGCTGAGGGGGAGACCCAGTACTTC. Translation: CASSRGLAGAEGETQYF.

The chain employs TRBV7-9 and TRBJ2-1; 11 bases are shared with TRBD2. Germline trimming cut 5 bases from V and 5 bases from J; bases unmatched to any gene: 8. The CDR3 is 16 amino acids. Germline CDR1 is SEHNR and CDR2 is FQNEAQ (reference sequence). CDR3 sequence: CASSPGTSGLNNEQFF. The CDR3 nucleotides read TGTGCCAGCAGCCCCGGGACTAGCGGTCTGAACAATGAGCAGTTCTTC.